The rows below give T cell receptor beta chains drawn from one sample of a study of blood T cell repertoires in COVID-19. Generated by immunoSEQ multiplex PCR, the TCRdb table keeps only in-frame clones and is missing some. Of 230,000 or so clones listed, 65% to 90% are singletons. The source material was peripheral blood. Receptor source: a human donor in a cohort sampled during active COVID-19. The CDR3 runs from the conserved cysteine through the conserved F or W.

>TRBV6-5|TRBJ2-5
CASSYTSGQGETQYF
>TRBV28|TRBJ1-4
CASSWWDRDEKLFF
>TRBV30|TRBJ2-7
CAWGQVLPYEQYF
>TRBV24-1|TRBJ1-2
CATSDSDRGLTYGYTF
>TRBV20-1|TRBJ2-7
CSASQGGSAYEQYF
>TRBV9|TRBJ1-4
CASSGGQGTNEKLFF
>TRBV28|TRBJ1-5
CASIEGRSNQPQHF
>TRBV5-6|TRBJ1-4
CASSWTEGFEKLFF
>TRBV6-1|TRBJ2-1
CASSEGDRGNEQFF
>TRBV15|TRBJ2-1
CATSRETSGSLNEQFF
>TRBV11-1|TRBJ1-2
CASSRRSARDGYTF
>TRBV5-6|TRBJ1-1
CASSLRQGAEAFF
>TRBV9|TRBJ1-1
CASSSAGEAYTEAFF
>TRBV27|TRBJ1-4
CASSLLHKTGEKLFF
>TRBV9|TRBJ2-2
CASSEYDLATGELFF
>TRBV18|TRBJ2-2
CASSPRTGDGGELFF
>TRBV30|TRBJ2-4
CASGRGTGGIGAKNIQYF
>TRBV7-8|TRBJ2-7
CASSFDITDEQYF
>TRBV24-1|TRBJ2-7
CATKAGHYEQYF
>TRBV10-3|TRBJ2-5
CAISESATGSQETQYF
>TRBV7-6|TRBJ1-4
CASSLRWGATNEKLFF
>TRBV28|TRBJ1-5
CASSFSGHRYSNQPQHF
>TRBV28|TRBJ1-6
CASSLKASGKSPLHF
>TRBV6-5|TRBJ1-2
CASSRGRNYGYTF
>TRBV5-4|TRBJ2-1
CASSLRVGEYNEQFF
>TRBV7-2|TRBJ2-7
CASSPTGRGREQYF
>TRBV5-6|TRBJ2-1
CASSSSPGLHNEQFF
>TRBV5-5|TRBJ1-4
CASSLVGTGTNEKLFF
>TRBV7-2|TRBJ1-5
CASSPPGGGPPAQHF
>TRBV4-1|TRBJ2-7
CASSLEGLTPMEQYF
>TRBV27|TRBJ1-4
CASSSAAEKLFF
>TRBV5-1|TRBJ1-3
CASSTRRQGGSGNTIYF
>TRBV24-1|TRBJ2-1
CATSDLAGGEQFF
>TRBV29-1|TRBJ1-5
CSVGGQGDQPQHF
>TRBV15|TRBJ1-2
CATSRYTGGNYGYTF
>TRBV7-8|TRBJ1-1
CASSLLSGGEAFF
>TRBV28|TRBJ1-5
CASSFSGNQPQHF
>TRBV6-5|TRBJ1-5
CASSSSQGIHQPQHF
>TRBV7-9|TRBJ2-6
CASSLWVAGGPSGANVLTF